This TCR beta chain comes out of a study of OX40 agonist ivuxolimab in advanced cancers. Collection of blood occurred at baseline, at cycle 4 day 1, and at cycle 7 day 1. Per the germline V gene, CDR1 is MNHNS and CDR2 is SASEGT. The length of the CDR3 is 15 residues. Trimming shortened V by 5 bases and J by 0 bases, and 14 bases separated the two germline ends. Profiled with immunoSEQ multiplex PCR; TCRdb holds only in-frame clones, not every one. This table has around 100,000 clones, about 89% appearing once. Study-level points and caveats: Low clonal expansion, among the lowest seen, marked partial responders at 0.1-3.0 mg/kg.

Worth noting for this clone: Its antigen is unknown.

The chain uses TRBV6-1 and TRBJ2-7; a possible D gene is TRBD2 (6 bases). The sequences come from CD4+ or CD8+ T cells sorted from blood, collected in a trial of the OX40 agonist ivuxolimab. The receptor's source is an adult with an advanced solid tumor such as melanoma, head and neck, liver or kidney cancer. For the CDR3, the DNA is TGTGCCAGCAGTTTCCAGCTAGCGAGCTCCTACGAGCAGTACTTC. Its translation: CASSFQLASSYEQYF.